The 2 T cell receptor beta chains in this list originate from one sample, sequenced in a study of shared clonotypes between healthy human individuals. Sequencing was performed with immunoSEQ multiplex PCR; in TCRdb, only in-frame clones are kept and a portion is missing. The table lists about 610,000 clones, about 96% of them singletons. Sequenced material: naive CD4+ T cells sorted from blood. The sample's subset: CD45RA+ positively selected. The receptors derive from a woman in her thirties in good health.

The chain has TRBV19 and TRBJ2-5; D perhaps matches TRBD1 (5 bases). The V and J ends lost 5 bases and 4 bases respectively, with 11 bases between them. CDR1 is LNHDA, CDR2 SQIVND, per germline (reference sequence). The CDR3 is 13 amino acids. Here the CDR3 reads CASSATDVETQYF. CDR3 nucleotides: TGTGCCAGTAGTGCGACAGATGTAGAGACCCAGTACTTC.

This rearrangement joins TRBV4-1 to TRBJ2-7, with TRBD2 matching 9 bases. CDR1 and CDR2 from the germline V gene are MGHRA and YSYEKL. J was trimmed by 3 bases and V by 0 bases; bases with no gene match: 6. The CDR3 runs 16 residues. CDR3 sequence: CASSQESSGRNYEQYF. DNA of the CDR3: TGCGCCAGCAGCCAAGAGTCGAGCGGGAGGAACTACGAGCAGTACTTC.